This T cell receptor beta chain was profiled in a study of identical twins. Concerning this clonotype itself: Antigen: not known.

TCRdb used MiXCR to reprocess the 5' RACE reads, holding one entry per CDR3 protein. Seen here are about 260,000 distinct CDR3 sequences, roughly 7% observed once, and the top ten hold 3.6%. Study conclusions and caveats: Within twin pairs, the out-of-frame alpha sequences they shared showed excess low generation probability. Models predicted too little out-of-frame TCR alpha sharing in monozygotic twins. With beta out-of-frame sequences, excess sharing by twins was weaker.

V was pared by 6 bases and J by 7 bases, with 18 bases of the junction left unmatched. CDR1 and CDR2 from the germline V gene are MDHEN and SYDVKM. The CDR3 consists of 17 residues. These data also formed part of another study, on yellow fever vaccine responses in identical twins.

The sequenced material came from memory (CD45RO+) T cells sorted from blood. The chain couples TRBV28 to TRBJ1-2, with 9 positions matching TRBD1. The clonotype originates from a woman between 18 and 29 years old in good health. CDR3 sequence (DNA): TGTGCCAGCAGGAAACAAGCTGGGGGACAGGGAATCGGTGGCTACACCTTC. Protein: CASRKQAGGQGIGGYTF.